The T cell receptor beta chain under discussion was sequenced for a study of T cells in Graves' hyperthyroidism and ophthalmopathy. At the level of the study: Peripheral blood was acquired at first diagnosis, ahead of any therapy whatsoever. Study results and limitations: Before onset, ophthalmopathy was predicted by the model a median roughly six months earlier.

Exclusions: uncontrolled infection, other autoimmune disease, pregnancy, lactation. CDR3 size: 14 residues. From germline, CDR1 is SGDLS and CDR2 YYNGEE. Trimming cost V 1 base and J 2 bases, with 9 bases left between them. The CDR3 regions of TCR beta were amplified from RNA transcripts. The HTBI primer set was used in a first-round RT-PCR of the TCR CDR3. TCRdb passed the multiplex PCR reads through MiXCR, listing each CDR3 protein once. The data hold hundreds of thousands of distinct CDR3 sequences, with under 15% observed a single time. For this clonotype: The antigen remains undetermined.

The rearrangement uses TRBV9 and TRBJ2-5; D is undetermined. The source is a young man with Graves' ophthalmopathy. The sequenced sample was blood. Written as DNA, the CDR3 is TGTGCCAGCAGCGTATACCCGATGCAAGAGACCCAGTACTTC. This gives the protein CASSVYPMQETQYF.